This TCR beta chain came from a study of cytomegalovirus exposure and HLA in healthy donors. This CDR3 contains 12 residues. Germline CDR1 and CDR2: GTSNPN and SVGIG (reference sequence). V was shortened by 0 bases and J by 8 bases, with 10 bases between the two germline ends. This clone was detected a few times. Both 60 Vbeta primers and 13 Jbeta primers went into the PCR. Assay: immunoSEQ multiplex PCR; the TCRdb copy retains only in-frame clones and omits some. The sample shows some 190,000 clones, over 65% of them seen only once. The rearrangement uses TRBV30 and TRBJ1-2; D unresolved. Sequencing input: PBMCs. The TCR was taken from a man between 18 and 29 years old in good health and CMV-seronegative. The CDR3: CAWSVFSRGYTF. CDR3 nucleotide sequence: TGTGCCTGGAGTGTCTTCTCGCGGGGCTACACCTTC.